One and the same sample provided the 10 T cell receptor beta chains below, sequenced in a study of Ad26.COV2.S vaccination and SARS-CoV-2 variants. Sequenced by immunoSEQ multiplex PCR; TCRdb stores in-frame clones only, minus some. The data contain about 350,000 clones, around 84% of them singletons. As to treatment: about 20 received Ad26.COV2.S at low or high dose, single or two shots; 5 received placebo; per-sample allocation not given. At day 63 after the first vaccine or placebo injection, samples were drawn. Sequencing used peripheral blood, obtained in a trial of Ad26.COV2.S vaccine versus placebo. Receptors were obtained from a person between 18 and 59 years old who received the Ad26.COV2.S COVID-19 vaccine or a placebo.

CDR3 protein: CASSLDGDTSYEQYF. The CDR3, as DNA: TGTGCCAGCAGCTTAGACGGTGACACATCCTACGAGCAGTACTTC. V is TRBV11-2 and J is TRBJ2-7, with no clear D. V was shortened by 0 bases and J by 1 base, with 10 bases between the two germline ends. The CDR3 runs 15 residues. The germline gives CDR1 SGHAT, CDR2 FQNNGV. Variable domain in full (rest from reference TRBV11-2 and TRBJ2-7): EAGVAQSPRYKIIEKRQSVAFWCNPISGHATLYWYQQILGQGPKLLIQFQNNGVVDDSQLPKDRFSAERLKGVDSTLKIQPAKLEDSAVYLCASSLDGDTSYEQYFGPGTRLTVT.

This chain links TRBV4-1 with TRBJ2-5; D call uncertain. The V and J ends lost 5 bases and 2 bases respectively, with 9 bases between them. CDR1 and CDR2 from the germline V gene are MGHRA and YSYEKL. The CDR3 runs 13 residues. The CDR3 nucleotides are TGCGCCAGCAGCTGGACGGAGCAAGAGACCCAGTACTTC. Amino acid sequence: CASSWTEQETQYF.

The V and J genes are TRBV9 and TRBJ1-4; possible D gene TRBD1, 6 bases. Trimming cost V 0 bases and J 12 bases, with 15 bases left between them. Germline CDR1 is SGDLS and CDR2 is YYNGEE. This CDR3 comprises 14 residues. The CDR3 spells CASSVESSAGELFF. The CDR3 DNA sequence: TGTGCCAGCAGCGTAGAATCTTCCGCAGGGGAACTGTTTTTT.

The table lists this clone with a few counts. This rearrangement joins TRBV6-5 to TRBJ2-2; 9 bases fit TRBD2. This CDR3 is 16 amino acids long. Unmatched junction bases numbered 0, after V lost 1 base and J lost 0 bases. Germline CDR1 reads MNHEY; CDR2 reads SVGAGI. In nucleotides, the CDR3 is TGTGCCAGCAGTTACTGGACTAGCGCGAACACCGGGGAGCTGTTTTTT. Encoded protein: CASSYWTSANTGELFF.

J is TRBJ1-2 and V is TRBV30; D is undetermined. The CDR3 sequence is 11 residues long. Germline V lookup: CDR1 GTSNPN, CDR2 SVGIG (reference sequence). The V end was cut by 2 bases, the J end by 8 bases, with 9 bases between. The CDR3 DNA is TGTGCCTGGAGTTCTGCGGTAGGCTACACCTTC. Residues: CAWSSAVGYTF.

The chain is built from TRBV6-5 and TRBJ1-1; no clear D gene. V lost 6 bases to trimming and J lost 2 bases, with 13 bases between them. The CDR3 spans 14 residues. Germline V lookup: CDR1 MNHEY, CDR2 SVGAGI. The CDR3 DNA reads as TGTGCCAGCAGCTTCGGACGGCACAACACTGAAGCTTTCTTT. Protein: CASSFGRHNTEAFF.

This clone has more than one count but fewer than ten. The V and J genes are TRBV6-2 or TRBV6-3 and TRBJ2-5, with 10 bases identical to TRBD2. Trimming at V came to 5 bases and at J to 1 base, leaving 19 bases not matched to a gene. Germline V CDR1 and CDR2: MNHEY, SVGEGT. CDR3 length: 20 residues. The CDR3: CASSTPRASGRPIFQETQYF. CDR3 nucleotides: TGTGCCAGCAGTACGCCAAGAGCTAGCGGGAGACCCATCTTCCAAGAGACCCAGTACTTC.

The chain has TRBV9 and TRBJ2-7; TRBD2 matches 7 bases. The V gene's germline CDR1 is SGDLS and CDR2 YYNGEE. The CDR3 is 14 amino acids. The V and J ends lost 0 bases and 4 bases, in that order; junction bases with no gene match: 4. Here the CDR3 DNA reads TGTGCCAGCAGCGTAGGGGAGGGGAGGTACGAGCAGTACTTC. Amino acids: CASSVGEGRYEQYF.

V gene TRBV12-3 or TRBV12-4 combines with J gene TRBJ2-2; no clear D. The length of the CDR3 is 13 residues. Trimming took 3 bases from V and 8 from J, leaving 10 bases between them. As DNA, the CDR3 is TGTGCCAGCAGTTTTAGGTCGGCAGGGGAGCTGTTTTTT. Its translation is CASSFRSAGELFF.

This chain joins TRBV11-3 and TRBJ2-1; 10 positions match TRBD1. Germline assignment: CDR1 SGHNT and CDR2 YENEEA. The CDR3 has 16 amino acids. Trimming took 5 bases from V and 7 from J; bases not matched to a gene: 11. The chain's CDR3 is CASSHLGDRGSNEQFF. CDR3 DNA: TGTGCCAGCAGCCACCTCGGGGACAGGGGTAGTAATGAGCAGTTCTTC.